This T cell receptor (beta chain) appears in the sequencing data of a study of shared clonotypes between healthy human individuals. Trimming removed 4 bases at V and 0 bases at J, with 12 bases between. The germline CDR1 and CDR2 sequences are LNHDA and SQIVND (reference sequence). The CDR3 consists of 15 residues. This clone has just one count. The antigen remains unidentified. Only in-frame clones appear in the TCRdb table, and some are missing; sequencing was by immunoSEQ multiplex PCR. The repertoire consists of fewer than 3 million clones, with roughly 92% occurring once and the leading ten covering more than 0.35%. Study-level findings and limits: As a rule, naive subsets had a larger estimated richness than memory subsets.

The chain carries TRBV19 and TRBJ1-1, with D unclear. The sample consisted of naive CD4+ T cells from PBMCs. The subset here: CD45RA+ positively selected. The clonotype comes from a man in his late teens or twenties in good health. Some clones in this sample may be carry-over from other donors' samples. The DNA for the CDR3 is TGTGCCAGTAGTACCCGAGGAGCCATGAACACTGAAGCTTTCTTT. Encoded protein: CASSTRGAMNTEAFF.